This T cell receptor beta chain was recorded in a study of tumor-infiltrating lymphocytes in localized non-small cell lung cancer. In the study overall: Each patient gave resected tumor and non-adjacent uninvolved lung tissue.

CDR1 and CDR2 from the germline V gene are MDHEN and SYDVKM. The V segment lost 6 bases and the J segment 14 bases; nucleotides outside the gene matches: 6. This CDR3 is built from 12 residues. Method: immunoSEQ multiplex PCR; TCRdb's copy keeps in-frame clones and lacks some. The sample holds thousands of clones, roughly 75% seen once. The rearrangement links TRBV28 to TRBJ1-6, with 8 bases fitting TRBD1. The sequencing input was uninvolved lung tissue not adjacent to the tumor. The receptor comes from a human donor with non-small cell lung cancer. CDR3 protein: CASSPGGVTLHF. CDR3 sequence (DNA): TGTGCCAGCAGCCCAGGGGGCGTCACCCTCCACTTT.